This record concerns one T cell receptor (beta chain) sequence. Its matching antigen is unknown. This entry comes from a study of cytomegalovirus exposure and HLA in healthy donors. Points from the study as a whole: Several of the most significant clusters appeared linked to common viral pathogens, based on a later analysis. Associated with HLA alleles at 0.05 false discovery rate in a later analysis were 16,951 TCR beta sequences.

The CDR3 covers 14 residues. Germline values: CDR1 MGHRA, CDR2 YSYEKL. V gave up 3 bases and J gave up 11 bases; unmatched junction bases: 7. Amplification used 60 Vbeta primers and 13 Jbeta primers. Per the authors' pipeline: The authors later counted 65 million to 80 million unique TCR beta chains, 9.5 million to 13 million of them shared. The table came from immunoSEQ multiplex PCR; TCRdb's copy has only in-frame clones and leaves some out. The V and J calls and the clone size are those of that table, but D and trimming were determined from the DNA. The sample carries 70,000 to 100,000 clones, around 84% recorded once.

The specimen was PBMCs. The sequence was collected from a man younger than 35 in good health and CMV-seronegative. The chain combines TRBV4-1 with TRBJ2-3; 11 bases line up with TRBD1. In DNA, the CDR3 is TGCGCCAGCAGCCATCCGGACAGGGGGCTTGTGCAGTATTTT. Translation gives CASSHPDRGLVQYF.